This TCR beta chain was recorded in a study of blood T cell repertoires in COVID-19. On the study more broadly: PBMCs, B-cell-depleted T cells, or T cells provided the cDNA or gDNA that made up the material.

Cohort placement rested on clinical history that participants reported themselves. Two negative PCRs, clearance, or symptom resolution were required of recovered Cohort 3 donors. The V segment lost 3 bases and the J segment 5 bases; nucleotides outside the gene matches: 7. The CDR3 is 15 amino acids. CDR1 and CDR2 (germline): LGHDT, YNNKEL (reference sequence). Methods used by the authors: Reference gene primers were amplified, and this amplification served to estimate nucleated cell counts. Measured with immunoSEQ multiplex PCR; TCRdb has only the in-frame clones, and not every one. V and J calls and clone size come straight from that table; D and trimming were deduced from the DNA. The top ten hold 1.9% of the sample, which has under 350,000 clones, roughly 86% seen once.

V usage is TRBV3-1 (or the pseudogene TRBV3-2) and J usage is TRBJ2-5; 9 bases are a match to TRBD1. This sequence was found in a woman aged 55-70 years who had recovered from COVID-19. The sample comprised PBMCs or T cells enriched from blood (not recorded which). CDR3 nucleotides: TGTGCCAGCAGCCAGAACAGGGGGCTAGTTGAGACCCAGTACTTC. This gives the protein CASSQNRGLVETQYF.